The clone carrying this TCR beta chain has just a few counts. This sample is drawn from a study of blood T cell repertoires in COVID-19. Study background: Acute-phase and convalescent COVID-19 samples originated in the United States, Italy and Spain.

Those enrolled in Seattle joined during active infection and were followed longitudinally afterward. The CDR3 is made up of 13 amino acids. The germline gives CDR1 LNHNV, CDR2 YYDKDF (reference sequence). Trimming removed 6 bases at V and 0 bases at J, with 3 bases between. Some clones are missing from TCRdb's copy, which holds only in-frame ones; the method was immunoSEQ multiplex PCR. The table has more than 200,000 clones, around 84% seen once; the top ten hold 10% to 13%. V and J are TRBV15 and TRBJ2-6; D is uncertain. The TCR comes from a woman aged 80 or over with COVID-19, enrolled during active disease. Sequenced: peripheral blood. The CDR3 DNA reads as TGTGCCACCAGGAGCTCTGGGGCCAACGTCCTGACTTTC. Translation gives CATRSSGANVLTF. Combining the CDR3 with reference TRBV15 and TRBJ2-6 gives the whole variable domain DAMVIQNPRYQVTQFGKPVTLSCSQTLNHNVMYWYQQKSSQAPKLLFHYYDKDFNNEADTPDNFQSRRPNTSFCFLDIRSPGLGDTAMYLCATRSSGANVLTFGAGSRLTVL.